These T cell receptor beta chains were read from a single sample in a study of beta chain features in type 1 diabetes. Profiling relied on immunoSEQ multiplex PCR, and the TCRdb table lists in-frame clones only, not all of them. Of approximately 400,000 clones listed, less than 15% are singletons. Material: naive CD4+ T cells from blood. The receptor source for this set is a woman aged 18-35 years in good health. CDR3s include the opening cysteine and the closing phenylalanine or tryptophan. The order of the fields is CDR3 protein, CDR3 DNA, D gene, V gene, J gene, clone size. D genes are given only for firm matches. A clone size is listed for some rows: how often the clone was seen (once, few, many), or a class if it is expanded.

CDR3 protein: CAGSTGYNEKLFF
CDR3 DNA: TGTGCCGGATCGACAGGATATAATGAAAAACTGTTTTTT
D gene: -
V gene: TRBV30
J gene: TRBJ1-4
clone size: -

CDR3 protein: CAWSGGQGALPTF
CDR3 DNA: TGTGCCTGGAGTGGAGGACAGGGGGCATTACCCACCTTC
D gene: TRBD1
V gene: TRBV30
J gene: TRBJ1-2
clone size: -

CDR3 protein: CASSPPTGTGGHEQFF
CDR3 DNA: TGTGCCAGCTCACCACCAACCGGGACAGGGGGGCATGAGCAGTTCTTC
D gene: TRBD1
V gene: TRBV18
J gene: TRBJ2-1
clone size: -

CDR3 protein: CASSDARVLNYGYTF
CDR3 DNA: TGTGCCAGCAGTGACGCCAGGGTCCTTAACTATGGCTACACCTTC
D gene: -
V gene: TRBV25-1
J gene: TRBJ1-2
clone size: -

CDR3 protein: CASSQGGDRGYEKLFF
CDR3 DNA: TGCGCCAGCAGCCAAGGGGGGGACAGGGGATATGAAAAACTGTTTTTT
D gene: TRBD1
V gene: TRBV4-1
J gene: TRBJ1-4
clone size: -

CDR3 protein: CASSSIVFGEQFF
CDR3 DNA: TGTGCTAGCAGCTCCATAGTTTTCGGGGAGCAGTTCTTC
D gene: -
V gene: TRBV7-7
J gene: TRBJ2-1
clone size: -

CDR3 protein: CASSNNRENTEAFF
CDR3 DNA: TGTGCCAGCTCAAACAACAGGGAGAACACTGAAGCTTTCTTT
D gene: -
V gene: TRBV18
J gene: TRBJ1-1
clone size: few

CDR3 protein: CSVAQIDREIAGNTIYF
CDR3 DNA: TGCAGCGTTGCACAAATAGACAGGGAAATTGCTGGAAACACCATATATTTT
D gene: TRBD1
V gene: TRBV29-1
J gene: TRBJ1-3
clone size: few

CDR3 protein: CASSPPWRGANTEAFF
CDR3 DNA: TGTGCCAGCTCACCACCGTGGCGGGGGGCGAACACTGAAGCTTTCTTT
D gene: -
V gene: TRBV18
J gene: TRBJ1-1
clone size: few

CDR3 protein: CASSLNQGIYGYTF
CDR3 DNA: TGTGCCAGCAGCTTGAACCAGGGGATCTATGGCTACACCTTC
D gene: -
V gene: TRBV7-9
J gene: TRBJ1-2
clone size: few

CDR3 protein: CASSVALRADTQYF
CDR3 DNA: TGTGCCAGCAGCGTAGCTCTCAGGGCAGATACGCAGTATTTT
D gene: -
V gene: TRBV9
J gene: TRBJ2-3
clone size: -

CDR3 protein: CASSLPKPSSYEQYF
CDR3 DNA: TGTGCCAGCAGCCTCCCTAAACCTTCTTCCTACGAGCAGTACTTC
D gene: -
V gene: TRBV28
J gene: TRBJ2-7
clone size: few

CDR3 protein: CASSQNSDRALNEKLFF
CDR3 DNA: TGCGCCAGCAGCCAGAACTCCGACAGGGCGTTAAATGAAAAACTGTTTTTT
D gene: TRBD1
V gene: TRBV4-3
J gene: TRBJ1-4
clone size: few

CDR3 protein: CASSQGLAAEETQYF
CDR3 DNA: TGTGCCAGCAGCCAAGGACTAGCGGCCGAAGAGACCCAGTACTTC
D gene: TRBD2
V gene: TRBV7-9
J gene: TRBJ2-5
clone size: few

CDR3 protein: CASSWGRETQYF
CDR3 DNA: TGTGCCAGCAGCTGGGGGAGGGAGACCCAGTACTTC
D gene: -
V gene: TRBV14
J gene: TRBJ2-5
clone size: -

CDR3 protein: CAWRAGGRLDEQFF
CDR3 DNA: TGTGCCTGGAGGGCAGGGGGAAGGCTCGATGAGCAGTTCTTC
D gene: TRBD1
V gene: TRBV30
J gene: TRBJ2-1
clone size: -

CDR3 protein: CASGLPPLRDTVENTQYF
CDR3 DNA: TGTGCTAGTGGCCTCCCCCCACTCCGGGACACGGTAGAGAATACGCAGTATTTT
D gene: -
V gene: TRBV12-5
J gene: TRBJ2-3
clone size: -

CDR3 protein: CASSHGNLYEQYF
CDR3 DNA: TGTGCCAGCAGCCACGGGAACTTGTACGAGCAGTACTTC
D gene: -
V gene: TRBV5-4
J gene: TRBJ2-7
clone size: few

CDR3 protein: CASRTGADTQYF
CDR3 DNA: TGCGCCAGTAGGACCGGGGCAGATACGCAGTATTTT
D gene: -
V gene: TRBV5-1
J gene: TRBJ2-3
clone size: few

CDR3 protein: CAWSPTGTSGRATEQFF
CDR3 DNA: TGTGCCTGGAGTCCAACGGGAACTAGCGGGAGGGCCACGGAGCAGTTCTTC
D gene: TRBD2
V gene: TRBV30
J gene: TRBJ2-1
clone size: few

CDR3 protein: CSFRTAEYSTDTQYF
CDR3 DNA: TGCAGCTTCCGGACAGCCGAGTATAGCACAGATACGCAGTATTTT
D gene: -
V gene: TRBV29-1
J gene: TRBJ2-3
clone size: -

CDR3 protein: CASSITGYSDEQYF
CDR3 DNA: TGTGCCAGTAGTATAACAGGGTATTCCGACGAGCAGTACTTC
D gene: -
V gene: TRBV19
J gene: TRBJ2-7
clone size: -

CDR3 protein: CASLRQGAYGYTF
CDR3 DNA: TGTGCCAGTTTACGACAGGGAGCATATGGCTACACCTTC
D gene: TRBD1
V gene: TRBV19
J gene: TRBJ1-2
clone size: -

CDR3 protein: CASSPTSGVYNEQFF
CDR3 DNA: TGTGCCAGCAGCCCAACTAGCGGGGTATACAATGAGCAGTTCTTC
D gene: TRBD2
V gene: TRBV27
J gene: TRBJ2-1
clone size: few

CDR3 protein: CASASGGTYEQYF
CDR3 DNA: TGTGCCAGCGCAAGCGGGGGAACCTACGAGCAGTACTTC
D gene: TRBD2
V gene: TRBV25-1
J gene: TRBJ2-7
clone size: -

CDR3 protein: CASRLGQGIYEQYF
CDR3 DNA: TGTGCCAGCAGATTGGGACAGGGGATCTACGAGCAGTACTTC
D gene: TRBD1
V gene: TRBV6-5
J gene: TRBJ2-7
clone size: few

CDR3 protein: CASSFRESYTYEQYF
CDR3 DNA: TGTGCCAGCAGCTTCCGGGAGTCCTACACCTACGAGCAGTACTTC
D gene: -
V gene: TRBV5-4
J gene: TRBJ2-7
clone size: few

CDR3 protein: CASSTPETGNEKLFF
CDR3 DNA: TGTGCCAGCAGTACCCCTGAGACGGGTAATGAAAAACTGTTTTTT
D gene: -
V gene: TRBV6-1
J gene: TRBJ1-4
clone size: -

CDR3 protein: CASSRMTGENNQPQHF
CDR3 DNA: TGCGCCAGCAGTCGTATGACAGGGGAAAACAATCAGCCCCAGCATTTT
D gene: TRBD1
V gene: TRBV23-1
J gene: TRBJ1-5
clone size: -

CDR3 protein: CASSWGTQSAEAFF
CDR3 DNA: TGCGCCAGCAGCTGGGGGACTCAGAGCGCTGAAGCTTTCTTT
D gene: -
V gene: TRBV5-1
J gene: TRBJ1-1
clone size: few

CDR3 protein: CASSLVLAGGRDEQFF
CDR3 DNA: TGTGCCAGCAGCTTAGTACTAGCGGGAGGCCGCGATGAGCAGTTCTTC
D gene: TRBD2
V gene: TRBV7-9
J gene: TRBJ2-1
clone size: -

CDR3 protein: CASSGGGAKNIQYF
CDR3 DNA: TGTGCCAGCAGCGGAGGAGGGGCCAAAAACATTCAGTACTTC
D gene: -
V gene: TRBV9
J gene: TRBJ2-4
clone size: few

CDR3 protein: CASSEPWWTYNEQFF
CDR3 DNA: TGTGCCAGCAGCGAGCCGTGGTGGACTTACAATGAGCAGTTCTTC
D gene: -
V gene: TRBV11-2
J gene: TRBJ2-1
clone size: once

CDR3 protein: CASRPSGRGSTQYF
CDR3 DNA: TGTGCCAGCAGACCCAGCGGGAGGGGGAGTACGCAGTATTTT
D gene: TRBD2
V gene: TRBV2
J gene: TRBJ2-3
clone size: few

CDR3 protein: CASSPPGTLSYNEQFF
CDR3 DNA: TGTGCCAGCAGTCCCCCCGGGACTCTCTCCTACAATGAGCAGTTCTTC
D gene: -
V gene: TRBV28
J gene: TRBJ2-1
clone size: -

CDR3 protein: CASSPATGAINEQFF
CDR3 DNA: TGTGCCAGCAGTCCTGCAACAGGGGCGATTAATGAGCAGTTCTTC
D gene: TRBD1
V gene: TRBV28
J gene: TRBJ2-1
clone size: few

CDR3 protein: CASSLGQDFTGELFF
CDR3 DNA: TGTGCCAGCAGCTTAGGACAAGATTTCACCGGGGAGCTGTTTTTT
D gene: -
V gene: TRBV7-9
J gene: TRBJ2-2
clone size: -

CDR3 protein: CSVEGQHYGTGELFF
CDR3 DNA: TGCAGCGTTGAAGGACAACATTATGGCACCGGGGAGCTGTTTTTT
D gene: -
V gene: TRBV29-1
J gene: TRBJ2-2
clone size: -

CDR3 protein: CSVEGDSVRTIYF
CDR3 DNA: TGCAGCGTTGAGGGGGACAGCGTCCGGACCATATATTTT
D gene: TRBD1
V gene: TRBV29-1
J gene: TRBJ1-3
clone size: few

CDR3 protein: CASSVYDEQYF
CDR3 DNA: TGTGCCAGCAGCGTATATGACGAGCAGTACTTC
D gene: -
V gene: TRBV7-2
J gene: TRBJ2-7
clone size: -

CDR3 protein: CASSGVGGSTDTQYF
CDR3 DNA: TGTGCCAGCAGCGGGGTGGGGGGGAGCACAGATACGCAGTATTTT
D gene: TRBD2
V gene: TRBV4-2
J gene: TRBJ2-3
clone size: few

CDR3 protein: CATSRGGQGLPQYF
CDR3 DNA: TGTGCCACCAGCAGAGGAGGACAGGGTTTGCCCCAGTACTTC
D gene: TRBD1
V gene: TRBV15
J gene: TRBJ2-5
clone size: -

CDR3 protein: CASSGGHTGELFF
CDR3 DNA: TGTGCCAGCAGCGGCGGGCACACCGGGGAGCTGTTTTTT
D gene: -
V gene: TRBV27
J gene: TRBJ2-2
clone size: -

CDR3 protein: CASSPQREAYQETQYF
CDR3 DNA: TGTGCCAGCTCACCCCAGCGGGAGGCTTACCAAGAGACCCAGTACTTC
D gene: TRBD2
V gene: TRBV18
J gene: TRBJ2-5
clone size: few

CDR3 protein: CASSFVPTYEQYF
CDR3 DNA: TGTGCCAGCAGTTTTGTTCCTACCTACGAGCAGTACTTC
D gene: -
V gene: TRBV28
J gene: TRBJ2-7
clone size: -

CDR3 protein: CASREGAANYGYTF
CDR3 DNA: TGTGCCAGCCGGGAGGGGGCAGCTAACTATGGCTACACCTTC
D gene: TRBD1
V gene: TRBV6-5
J gene: TRBJ1-2
clone size: few

CDR3 protein: CASTLAPPSSYNEQFF
CDR3 DNA: TGCGCCAGCACACTGGCCCCCCCTAGCTCCTACAATGAGCAGTTCTTC
D gene: -
V gene: TRBV5-1
J gene: TRBJ2-1
clone size: -

CDR3 protein: CASSLGLAHGGSTGELFF
CDR3 DNA: TGCGCCAGCAGCTTGGGACTAGCGCACGGGGGTAGCACCGGGGAGCTGTTTTTT
D gene: TRBD2
V gene: TRBV5-1
J gene: TRBJ2-2
clone size: -

CDR3 protein: CASSWDTGFYEQYF
CDR3 DNA: TGCGCCAGCAGCTGGGACACAGGGTTCTACGAGCAGTACTTC
D gene: -
V gene: TRBV5-1
J gene: TRBJ2-7
clone size: few

CDR3 protein: CASSPGLLRGTKNIQYF
CDR3 DNA: TGTGCCAGCTCACCCGGACTCTTGCGAGGAACCAAAAACATTCAGTACTTC
D gene: -
V gene: TRBV18
J gene: TRBJ2-4
clone size: -